This TCR beta chain was retrieved from a study of siplizumab effects on memory and regulatory T cells. The germline V gene encodes CDR1 MNHEY and CDR2 SMNVEV (reference sequence). The CDR3 is 15 amino acids. Trimming removed 5 bases at V and 1 base at J, with 14 bases between. In the case of this clone: Its matching antigen is unknown.

TCRdb keeps only in-frame clones here, not all; method: immunoSEQ multiplex PCR. The sample carries some 9,000 clones, 60% to 80% recorded once. Unstimulated naive, memory, effector memory and TEMRA subsets were subjected to sequencing in a few donor pairs. Study-level findings and limits: Many proliferating CD4+ or CD8+ clones remained unclassified. Roughly 80-96% of them could not be assigned either a naive or a memory phenotype. Naive T cells looked more diverse than memory cells, and they looked like major contributors to the alloresponse. With siplizumab, mappable alloreactive CD4+ clones averaged roughly 65% Treg-derived, versus roughly 25% in controls.

Material for sequencing was effector memory CD8+ T cells sorted from blood. The sample's subset: unstimulated CD8+ effector memory T cells. This rearrangement joins TRBV27 to TRBJ1-1; D perhaps matches TRBD1 (5 bases). This sequence originates from a human donor in good health. The CDR3 here is CASSNPRDGNTEAFF. The CDR3 bases are TGTGCCAGCAGTAATCCCAGGGACGGGAACACTGAAGCTTTCTTT.